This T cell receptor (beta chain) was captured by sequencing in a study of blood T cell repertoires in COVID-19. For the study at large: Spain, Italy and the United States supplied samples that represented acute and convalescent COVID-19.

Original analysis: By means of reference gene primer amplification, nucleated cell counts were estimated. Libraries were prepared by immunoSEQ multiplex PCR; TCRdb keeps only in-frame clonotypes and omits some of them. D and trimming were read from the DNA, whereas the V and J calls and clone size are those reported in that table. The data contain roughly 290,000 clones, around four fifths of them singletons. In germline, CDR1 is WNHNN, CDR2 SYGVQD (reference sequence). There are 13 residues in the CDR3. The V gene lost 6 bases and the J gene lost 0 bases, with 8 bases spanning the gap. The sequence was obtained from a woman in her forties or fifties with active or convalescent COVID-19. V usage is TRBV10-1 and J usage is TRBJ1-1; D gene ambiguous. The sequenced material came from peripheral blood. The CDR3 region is CASRRELNTEAFF. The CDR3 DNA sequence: TGCGCCAGCAGGAGGGAATTGAACACTGAAGCTTTCTTT.